The TCR beta chain described here comes from a study of T cells in Graves' hyperthyroidism and ophthalmopathy. TCR beta CDR3 region amplification was performed from RNA transcripts. In the first-round RT-PCR of the TCR CDR3, the HTBI primer set was used. TCRdb recomputed calls from the multiplex PCR reads with MiXCR, one row per CDR3 protein. The sample holds about 380,000 distinct CDR3 sequences, about 14% seen once. The germline CDR1 and CDR2 sequences are KGHSH and LQKENI. The CDR3 totals 14 residues. J lost 8 bases, V lost 5 bases, and 6 bases had no gene match. Notes on the study in general: Within blood appeared most thyroid clonotypes that had expanded above 0.001. Ophthalmopathy onset followed model prediction by a median about 6.9 months.

This clonotype was counted many times. Its antigen is not identified. Inclusion characteristics of ophthalmopathy patients comprised a Clinical Activity Score of at least 3, a NOSPECS grade of at least 4, and duration under 3 months. The origin of this receptor is a woman in her thirties with Graves' ophthalmopathy. The chain couples TRBV18 to TRBJ1-4; TRBD1 agrees at 9 bases. The sequencing input was blood. In nucleotides, the CDR3 is TGTGCCAGCTCAAAGGGACAGGGCGACGAAAAACTGTTTTTT. Its protein product is CASSKGQGDEKLFF.